This T cell receptor beta chain was identified in a study of cytomegalovirus exposure and HLA in healthy donors. Primers: 60 Vbeta forward and 13 Jbeta reverse. Sequenced by immunoSEQ multiplex PCR; TCRdb stores in-frame clones only, minus some. The sample contains around 150,000 clones, 75% of which appear only once. To note about this clone: Its antigen is unknown.

CDR3 size: 16 residues. The germline gives CDR1 MNHEY, CDR2 SVGAGI. V was shortened by 0 bases and J by 10 bases, with 16 bases between the two germline ends. Study-wide findings and caveats: The study recorded 164 TCR beta chains that were cytomegalovirus-associated. Data from an earlier analysis indicated that most TCR beta V segments were productive either about 87% or about 30% of the time. In a later analysis, TCR beta V- and J-gene trimming was associated with a missense DCLRE1C variant.

This chain uses TRBV6-5 with TRBJ1-6; tentatively, D is TRBD1 (5 bases). The source of this sequence is a woman in her forties or fifties in good health and CMV-seropositive. The source material was PBMCs. This CDR3 is CASSYSPPGSLSPLHF. In DNA form, the CDR3 reads TGTGCCAGCAGTTACTCCCCTCCAGGGTCGTTGTCACCCCTCCACTTT.